The rows below give T cell receptor beta chains drawn from one sample of a study of CD8 T cells in Susac syndrome. A single record per CDR3 protein comes from TCRdb applying MiXCR to the immunoSEQ multiplex PCR reads. This table has under 200,000 distinct CDR3 sequences, roughly 95% appearing once. Sequenced material: CD8+ T cells from PBMCs. The receptors shown here come from a human donor with multiple sclerosis. The CDR3 runs from the conserved cysteine through the conserved F or W. The D gene is left open where the match is weak. Expanded clones get a size class; other rows say once, few or many, or leave the size out.

d_gene	len	v_gene	abundance	j_gene	CDR3nt	CDR3aa
NA	12	TRBV5-1	NA	TRBJ1-1	TGCGCCAGCAGCGCAGGAAACACTGAAGCTTTCTTT	CASSAGNTEAFF
TRBD2	19	TRBV3-1	NA	TRBJ2-3	TGTGCCAGCAGCCATCCCCCTAGTCATGGCGGGGGGGCCTTGGATACGCAGTATTTT	CASSHPPSHGGGALDTQYF
NA	14	TRBV15	NA	TRBJ2-1	TGTGCCACCGTCCTTGCGGGAGGACAGGGTGAGCAGTTCTTC	CATVLAGGQGEQFF
TRBD2	14	TRBV29-1	once	TRBJ2-1	TGCAGCGGCCTTAGCGGGAGGGTCTACAATGAGCAGTTCTTC	CSGLSGRVYNEQFF
NA	11	TRBV29-1	NA	TRBJ1-2	TGCAGCGTGGGGGGGAACAATGGCTACACCTTC	CSVGGNNGYTF
NA	16	TRBV6-1	few	TRBJ1-5	TGTGCCAGCAGGACGACACCCCTTTTGAGCAATCAGCCCCAGCATTTT	CASRTTPLLSNQPQHF
TRBD2	13	TRBV7-9	once	TRBJ2-1	TGTGCCAGCAGGGCCCTAGCGGTGAATGAGCAGTTCTTC	CASRALAVNEQFF
NA	16	TRBV20-1	NA	TRBJ2-3	TGCAGTGCTAGAGGGGGCTCGGGACACCGCACAGATACGCAGTATTTT	CSARGGSGHRTDTQYF
NA	14	TRBV15	NA	TRBJ2-6	TGTGCCACCAGCAGAGTCAAGGGTCCCAACGTCCTGACTTTC	CATSRVKGPNVLTF
NA	17	TRBV5-1	NA	TRBJ2-3	TGCGCCAGCAGCTTGGCCGGGATTACTGAGTCCACAGATACGCAGTATTTT	CASSLAGITESTDTQYF
NA	13	TRBV12-5	NA	TRBJ1-2	TGTGCTAGTGGTTTGGGGGTTTCCTATGGCTACACCTTC	CASGLGVSYGYTF